This passage covers 5 T cell receptor beta chains from one sample sequenced in a study of CXCR3-negative and CXCR3-positive naive CD8 T cells (dated 2019 in TCRdb). The run used a NextSeq 550. The Human TCR Profiling Kit (MiLaboratory) was used to prepare UMI-labeled 5' RACE TRB cDNA libraries. Reads reprocessed by TCRdb are summarized as one entry per CDR3 protein sequence, and DNA is absent. The sample's clone listing holds more than 50,000 distinct CDR3 sequences. The ten largest clones represent 0.42% of the sample. Sequences were obtained from naive CXCR3- CD8+ T cells from blood. Sample cell subset or site, as interpreted from the label and publication: CD45RO-CCR7+CD27+CD95- naive CD8+ T cells lacking CXCR3 (TNR3-). The receptors derive from a human donor in good health. Some clones in this sample may be carry-over from other donors' samples.

The chain carries TRBV29-1 and TRBJ2-1; TCRdb selects TRBD2, and the lack of DNA leaves this call unchecked. The CDR3 sequence is 16 residues long. Germline V gene sequence: CDR1 SQVTM, CDR2 ANQGSEA. The chain's CDR3 is CSVEDHGRAAYNEQFF.

This chain links TRBV7-6 with TRBJ2-1; there is no DNA to check the TCRdb D call of TRBD2. CDR3 length: 20 amino acids. CDR1 and CDR2 from the germline V gene are SGHVS and FNYEAQ. CDR3 loop: CASSLALPSGGISSYNEQFF.

J is TRBJ1-2 and V is TRBV20-1. Germline V gene data show CDR1 as DFQATT and CDR2 as SNEGSKA (reference sequence). The CDR3 loop spans 13 amino acids. CDR3: CSAYEAMYEGYTF.

The J gene is TRBJ1-5, the V gene TRBV28; TCRdb picks TRBD1, but there is no DNA to check that call. Germline CDR1 and CDR2: MDHEN and SYDVKM. This CDR3 is built from 15 residues. CDR3: CASSPRQGIDQPQHF.

The V call is TRBV29-1, the J call TRBJ1-1. Germline CDR1 and CDR2: SQVTM and ANQGSEA. This CDR3 region has 11 residues. The CDR3 spells CSAAGNTEAFF.